This T cell receptor (beta chain) was profiled in a study of blood T cell repertoires in COVID-19. Study-wide context: T cells, B-cell-depleted T cells, or PBMCs supplied cDNA or gDNA.

Data came from immunoSEQ multiplex PCR; TCRdb stores just in-frame clones and leaves some out. Of tens of thousands of clones in the sample, around 88% were seen once. The germline gives CDR1 SGHTA, CDR2 FQGTGA. The CDR3 spans 17 residues. V shed 3 bases, J shed 3 bases, and the junction held 8 bases outside the gene matches. The chain is built from TRBV7-3 and TRBJ2-3; 11 bases are a match to TRBD2. The specimen sequenced was peripheral blood. This clonotype was obtained from a woman of 80 years or more with active or convalescent COVID-19. In DNA form, the CDR3 reads TGTGCCAGCAGCTTTAGCGGGAGGGCCGGAGAAACAGATACGCAGTATTTT. It specifies CASSFSGRAGETDTQYF.